This T cell receptor (beta chain) was sequenced for a study of cytomegalovirus exposure and HLA in healthy donors. Study-level points and caveats: 164 TCR beta chains were listed as cytomegalovirus-associated. In vitro, three CMV-associated chains proved specific for CMV antigens. Certain sequence variants were highly shared and formed a cluster, and this cluster was likely a sequencing artifact.

In regard to this clone: What it binds is unknown.

Primers included in the PCR were 60 Vbeta and 13 Jbeta primers. Produced via immunoSEQ multiplex PCR; TCRdb's table is partial and in-frame only. Of under 200,000 clones listed, approximately 80% are singletons. The germline gives CDR1 KGHSH, CDR2 LQKENI. This CDR3 spans 15 amino acids. V lost 2 bases, J lost 6 bases, and 8 bases stayed unmatched. The chain joins TRBV18 to TRBJ2-7, with 9 bases lining up with TRBD1. This TCR derives from a male donor in good health and CMV-seropositive. What was sequenced was PBMCs. The CDR3 region has the DNA TGTGCCAGCTCACCATTCCGGACAGGGGAGCTCGAGCAGTACTTC. Translated: CASSPFRTGELEQYF.